This T cell receptor beta chain stems from a study of cytotoxic CD8 clonotypes in ibrutinib-treated CLL. In the study overall: Response was recorded as partial in 24 patients and complete in 2; at median roughly 70 months, about 14 remained remitted and about twelve had progressed. Mean values per sample were 250,000 to 300,000 productive templates and 98,000 or so productive rearrangements. Findings of the study overall: Clonality went up at ibrutinib response and then declined back toward baseline at progression.

With regard to this clone: What it binds is unknown.

Germline V CDR1 and CDR2: GTSNPN, SVGIG (reference sequence). V shed 5 bases and J shed 6 bases, with 16 bases lying between them. This CDR3 comprises 13 residues. Measured with immunoSEQ multiplex PCR; TCRdb has only the in-frame clones, and not every one. The profile shows hundreds of thousands of clones, 70% of them singletons. The genes are TRBV30 and TRBJ1-1; D ambiguous. This clonotype was sampled from a human donor with chronic lymphocytic leukemia. This specimen consisted of PBMCs, obtained after 24 months of ibrutinib treatment. The DNA of the CDR3 is TGTGCCTGGGGGCAAATCGGTAACGCTGAAGCTTTCTTT. Amino acid sequence: CAWGQIGNAEAFF.